This T cell receptor beta chain was retrieved from a study of blood T cell repertoires in COVID-19. The wider study: Sources were T cells, B-cell-depleted T cells, or PBMCs; the material itself was cDNA or gDNA.

This clone was seen once. In the original workflow: For nucleated cells, counts were estimated from reference gene primer amplification. Only in-frame clones appear in the TCRdb table, and some are missing; sequencing was by immunoSEQ multiplex PCR. Clone size and V and J calls were adopted from that table, with D and trimming inferred from the DNA. The table lists around 400,000 clones, approximately 87% of them singletons. V lost 3 bases to trimming and J lost 6 bases, with 18 bases between them. Germline V CDR1 and CDR2: MDHEN, SYDVKM. There are 16 residues in the CDR3. This TCR was recovered from a woman aged 55-69 years with COVID-19, enrolled during active disease. The chain is built from TRBV28 and TRBJ2-1, with D tentatively TRBD1 (6 bases). Material: peripheral blood. CDR3 in amino acids: CASSFLLWGRSNEQFF. The CDR3 coding sequence is TGTGCCAGCAGTTTCCTGCTCTGGGGGCGGAGCAATGAGCAGTTCTTC.